These 29 T cell receptor beta chains share one sample of origin, sequenced in a study of CD8 T cells in ankylosing spondylitis. General study points: What appeared characteristic of ankylosing spondylitis blood was a TCR beta motif of seven to nine highly homologous variants.

These TCRs' antigens remain unknown. In TCRdb, the 5' RACE reads were re-called with MiXCR into one record per CDR3 protein. The sample has about 220,000 distinct CDR3 sequences, more than 5.5% seen once. The specimen was blood, either unsorted or a sorted T cell fraction (not recorded which). The receptors were gathered from a male donor with ankylosing spondylitis.

This chain uses TRBV7-9 with TRBJ2-7; D perhaps matches TRBD1 (5 bases). Deletions cut 5 bases from V and 4 bases from J, with 15 bases between. The V gene's germline CDR1 is SEHNR and CDR2 FQNEAQ (reference sequence). This CDR3 contains 14 residues. CDR3 DNA: TGTGCCAGCAGCCCCATAGGGGAAAATTACGAGCAGTACTTC. Amino acid sequence: CASSPIGENYEQYF.

In this sample, this clonotype turned up many times. V and J are TRBV9 and TRBJ1-1, with a weak D call TRBD1 (5 bases). V was cut by 4 bases and J by 3 bases, with 10 bases left in between. The CDR3 is 13 amino acids. Germline V gives CDR1 SGDLS, CDR2 YYNGEE. The CDR3 DNA follows: TGTGCCAGCAGCACGGGGGGTGACACTGAAGCTTTCTTT. Its translation: CASSTGGDTEAFF.

This clonotype was recorded many times. The chain uses TRBV29-1 and TRBJ2-3; 7 positions match TRBD1. The J segment lost 0 bases and the V segment lost 5 bases, leaving 5 bases of the junction unmatched. This CDR3 contains 14 residues. CDR1 is SQVTM, CDR2 ANQGSEA, per germline. CDR3 region: CSVMDRISTDTQYF. CDR3 DNA: TGCAGCGTTATGGACAGGATTAGCACAGATACGCAGTATTTT.

This clonotype was picked up many times. V usage is TRBV20-1 and J usage is TRBJ2-1, with 9 bases lining up with TRBD2. Germline-derived CDR1 and CDR2 are DFQATT and SNEGSKA (reference sequence). Germline trimming cut 4 bases from V and 4 bases from J; bases unmatched to any gene: 8. This CDR3 is built from 15 residues. In nucleotides, the CDR3 is TGCAGTGCTACAACCGGGACTAGCACGTACAATGAGCAGTTCTTC. It encodes CSATTGTSTYNEQFF.

This clonotype was detected many times. This chain links TRBV27 with TRBJ2-7; weak D call: TRBD1 (7 bases). Trimming took 5 bases from V and 12 from J, leaving 20 bases between them. Germline loops: CDR1 MNHEY, CDR2 SMNVEV (reference sequence). The CDR3 spans 13 residues. The CDR3, as DNA: TGTGCCAGCAGTCCCAGAGGGGGGACAGTCGCGTACTTC. Its translation: CASSPRGGTVAYF.

This clonotype has at least ten counts. The chain recombines TRBV20-1 with TRBJ2-7; D gene ambiguous. The CDR3 totals 13 residues. Germline CDR1 and CDR2: DFQATT and SNEGSKA (reference sequence). V lost 3 bases, J lost 3 bases, and 12 bases lay in between. CDR3 sequence (DNA): TGCAGTGCTAGCGGTCTCGATTACTACGAGCAGTACTTC. It codes for CSASGLDYYEQYF.

In its sample, this clonotype was seen many times. The chain recombines TRBV3-1 with TRBJ2-4; D possibly corresponds to TRBD2 (5 bases). Germline CDR1 and CDR2: LGHDT and YNNKEL (reference sequence). There are 20 residues in the CDR3. Trimming cost V 2 bases and J 1 base, with 24 bases left between them. Here the CDR3 DNA reads TGTGCCAGCAGCCAAATCGGGGTGCTTTTATCTCGCCCGGCCAAAAACATTCAGTACTTC. Translation gives CASSQIGVLLSRPAKNIQYF.

In its sample, this clonotype was seen many times. The V gene is TRBV27, the J gene TRBJ1-5; D is possibly TRBD1 (5 bases). This CDR3 is 15 amino acids long. CDR1 and CDR2 (germline): MNHEY, SMNVEV (reference sequence). V lost 6 bases and J 0 bases, leaving 12 bases between the germline ends. In DNA, the CDR3 is TGTGCCAGCAGGCCGACAGTCTATAGCAATCAGCCCCAGCATTTT. It translates to CASRPTVYSNQPQHF.

There are many counts of this clonotype. The J gene is TRBJ2-5, the V gene TRBV7-2; the D is unclear. With 6 bases removed from V and 1 base from J, the gap between germline ends came to 15 bases. Germline V gene lookup returns CDR1 SGHTA and CDR2 FQGNSA. This CDR3 has 15 amino acids. Here the CDR3 reads CASSLLRGRQETQYF. The CDR3, as DNA: TGTGCCAGCAGTCTTCTTCGAGGTCGCCAAGAGACCCAGTACTTC. Full variable domain (missing parts from reference TRBV7-2 and TRBJ2-5): GAGVSQSPSNKVTEKGKDVELRCDPISGHTALYWYRQSLGQGLEFLIYFQGNSAPDKSGLPSDRFSAERTGGSVSTLTIQRTQQEDSAVYLCASSLLRGRQETQYFGPGTRLLVL.

This clonotype was observed many times. This chain connects TRBV2 to TRBJ2-7; a possible D gene is TRBD2 (6 bases). Germline V gene sequence: CDR1 SNHLY, CDR2 FYNNEI. CDR3 length: 16 residues. V lost 8 bases, J lost 0 bases, and 20 bases lay in between. CDR3 nucleotide sequence: TGTGCCAGCGGCGGGGCAATGAGTCCAATCTCCTACGAGCAGTACTTC. Protein: CASGGAMSPISYEQYF.

The table lists this clonotype with a few counts. The rearrangement joins TRBV18 to TRBJ1-1; 8 nucleotides align to TRBD1. J was trimmed by 5 bases and V by 6 bases; bases with no gene match: 8. This CDR3 comprises 14 residues. CDR1 is KGHSH, CDR2 LQKENI, per germline. CDR3 loop: CASSADRESTEAFF. The CDR3, as DNA: TGTGCCAGCTCGGCGGACAGGGAGAGTACTGAAGCTTTCTTT.

Comments on this clonotype: This sequence may be a read error, since a much larger clone differs from it by one base. The chain uses TRBV19 and TRBJ2-3; TRBD1 aligns across 9 bases. Germline V gene sequence: CDR1 LNHDA, CDR2 SQIVND (reference sequence). The CDR3 runs 15 residues. The trim removed 5 bases at V and 1 base at J, leaving 4 bases unmatched. The CDR3: CASSEDRGGTDTQYF. CDR3 in DNA: TGTGCCAGTAGTGAGGACAGGGGAGGCACAGATACGCAGTATTTT.

In its sample, this clonotype was seen a few times. The gene calls are TRBV4-3 and TRBJ1-1; TRBD1 matches at 12 bases. V trimming: 2 bases; J trimming: 1 base; junction bases outside the gene matches: 11. Germline V lookup: CDR1 LGHNA, CDR2 YSLEER. This CDR3 is 19 amino acids long. The CDR3: CASSQLWGQGANGNTEAFF. The CDR3 nucleotides are TGCGCCAGCAGCCAATTATGGGGACAGGGGGCGAACGGGAACACTGAAGCTTTCTTT.

This clonotype was found a few times. The chain employs TRBV4-1 and TRBJ1-2, with D hard to call. The CDR3 spans 13 residues. Trimming took 0 bases from V and 1 from J, leaving 3 bases between them. Germline lookup yields CDR1 MGHRA and CDR2 YSYEKL. The CDR3 DNA reads as TGCGCCAGCAGCCAAGAAAATAACTATGGCTACACCTTC. Its protein is CASSQENNYGYTF.

At least ten counts were recorded for this clonotype. The chain has TRBV12-5 and TRBJ1-1, with TRBD1 as a possible D gene (5 bases). In germline, CDR1 is LGHNT, CDR2 FRNRAP. This CDR3 has 16 residues. V lost 5 bases, J lost 1 base, and 17 bases lay in between. CDR3 amino acids: CASGPTLGGRNTEAFF. The CDR3 nucleotides are TGTGCTAGTGGTCCAACCCTCGGGGGAAGGAACACTGAAGCTTTCTTT.

The chain links TRBV4-3 to TRBJ2-3; no clear D. The germline gives CDR1 LGHNA, CDR2 YSLEER. This CDR3 contains 16 residues. V lost 4 bases and J 0 bases, leaving 14 bases between the germline ends. In DNA form, the CDR3 reads TGCGCCAGCAGCCCTTTAGTACCCTCTAGCACAGATACGCAGTATTTT. Translated, it gives CASSPLVPSSTDTQYF.

The sample holds many counts of this clonotype. The chain couples TRBV20-1 to TRBJ2-7, with a possible D match to TRBD2 (6 bases). The CDR3 runs to 13 residues. CDR1 and CDR2 from the germline V gene are DFQATT and SNEGSKA (reference sequence). V was pared by 1 base and J by 7 bases, with 14 bases between. This CDR3 reads CSARGLGRLEQYF. The CDR3, as DNA: TGCAGTGCTAGAGGACTAGGCCGCCTGGAGCAGTACTTC.

The chain couples TRBV6-1 to TRBJ1-4; 8 bases agree with TRBD1. Germline-derived CDR1 and CDR2 are MNHNS and SASEGT. The CDR3 spans 15 residues. Germline trimming cut 5 bases from V and 1 base from J; bases unmatched to any gene: 3. The CDR3 loop reads CASSRTGGTNEKLFF. The CDR3 region has the DNA TGTGCCAGCAGTCGTACAGGGGGAACTAATGAAAAACTGTTTTTT.

There are many counts of this clonotype. The rearrangement links TRBV27 to TRBJ2-1; no reliable D call. The CDR3 length is 17 residues. The germline V gene has CDR1 MNHEY and CDR2 SMNVEV (reference sequence). V was shortened by 0 bases and J by 0 bases, with 12 bases between the two germline ends. The CDR3 sequence is CASSLSPLGFSYNEQFF. CDR3 nucleotides: TGTGCCAGCAGTTTATCTCCCCTTGGCTTCTCCTACAATGAGCAGTTCTTC.

Many counts were recorded for this clonotype. This sequence joins TRBV20-1 and TRBJ2-7; the D is unclear. Trimming removed 6 bases from V and 2 bases from J, with 14 bases in between. Germline CDR1 DFQATT, CDR2 SNEGSKA (reference sequence). This CDR3 is built from 13 residues. The CDR3 region is CSAREHLTYEQYF. The CDR3, as DNA: TGCAGTGCAAGGGAACACCTTACCTACGAGCAGTACTTC.

This clonotype was counted only a few times. The gene calls are TRBV25-1 and TRBJ2-3, with D unclear. Trimming shortened V by 1 base and J by 8 bases, and 13 bases separated the two germline ends. The CDR3 covers 14 residues. Per the germline V gene, CDR1 is MGHDK and CDR2 is SYGVNS. Here the CDR3 DNA reads TGTGCCAGCAGTGAATGGGAAGCCGCTATTACGCAGTATTTT. This codes for CASSEWEAAITQYF.

The rearrangement uses TRBV7-6 and TRBJ2-7; D remains unclear. Germline lookup yields CDR1 SGHVS and CDR2 FNYEAQ. There are 13 residues in the CDR3. Trimming stripped 1 base from V and 3 bases from J, with 7 bases between. CDR3 sequence (DNA): TGTGCCAGCAGCTTAGAAAACGACTACGAGCAGTACTTC. Protein: CASSLENDYEQYF. Full variable domain (missing parts from reference TRBV7-6 and TRBJ2-7): GAGVSQSPRYKVTKRGQDVALRCDPISGHVSLYWYRQALGQGPEFLTYFNYEAQQDKSGLPNDRFSAERPEGSISTLTIQRTEQRDSAMYRCASSLENDYEQYFGPGTRLTVT.

The V and J genes are TRBV3-1 and TRBJ2-1, with 8 bases aligning to TRBD2. This CDR3 has 15 amino acids. CDR1 and CDR2 (germline): LGHDT, YNNKEL (reference sequence). Losses at the gene ends were 6 bases for V and 8 bases for J; bases not matched to a gene: 12. The CDR3 here is CASSEAGVVEDEQFF. CDR3 nucleotides: TGTGCCAGCAGTGAAGCGGGAGTCGTGGAAGATGAGCAGTTCTTC.

This clonotype was detected ten times or more. The chain has TRBV6-1 and TRBJ1-5; TRBD1 aligns across 10 bases. Germline CDR1 reads MNHNS; CDR2 reads SASEGT. This CDR3 is built from 15 residues. Losses at the gene ends were 5 bases for V and 5 bases for J; bases not matched to a gene: 6. The CDR3 loop reads CASSRQGAADQPQHF. CDR3 coding DNA: TGTGCCAGCAGTCGACAGGGGGCGGCTGATCAGCCCCAGCATTTT.

The rearrangement links TRBV29-1 to TRBJ2-7; D may be TRBD2 (6 bases). The V gene lost 4 bases and the J gene lost 1 base, with 17 bases spanning the gap. Germline CDR1 SQVTM, CDR2 ANQGSEA. The CDR3 runs 15 residues. The CDR3: CSVVYVYGGSYEQYF. CDR3 nucleotide sequence: TGCAGCGTTGTGTACGTTTACGGAGGGTCCTACGAGCAGTACTTC.

This clonotype appeared a few times. This chain links TRBV10-3 with TRBJ2-3; 10 bases match TRBD1. The CDR3 has 16 residues. The germline CDR1 and CDR2 sequences are ENHRY and SYGVKD. V trimming: 10 bases; J trimming: 6 bases; junction bases outside the gene matches: 16. Here the CDR3 reads CATGPGTGALTDTQYF. CDR3 DNA sequence: TGTGCCACCGGCCCCGGGACAGGGGCTTTGACGGATACGCAGTATTTT.

This clonotype has more than one count but fewer than ten. The chain couples TRBV12-3 or TRBV12-4 to TRBJ2-5, with a possible D match to TRBD1 (6 bases). V was cut by 5 bases and J by 0 bases, with 13 bases left in between. This CDR3 region has 15 residues. This CDR3 is CASSQGTGYQETQYF. The DNA for the CDR3 is TGTGCCAGCAGTCAGGGCACAGGGTACCAAGAGACCCAGTACTTC.

The chain combines TRBV12-2 with TRBJ2-1; the table's D call, TRBD2, has no DNA check behind it. TRBV12-2 is termed a pseudogene. CDR3 length equals 20 residues. In DNA form, the CDR3 reads TGTGCAAGTCGCTTAGCCACCGGACTAGCGGGAGGACTCTCCTACAATGAGCAGTTCTTC. Protein product: CASRLATGLAGGLSYNEQFF.

This clonotype has more than one count but fewer than ten. The chain recombines TRBV29-1 with TRBJ2-7, with 7 bases fitting TRBD1. CDR3 length equals 12 residues. With V trimmed by 6 bases and J by 4 bases, 6 bases remained unmatched. Germline loops: CDR1 SQVTM, CDR2 ANQGSEA. The CDR3 protein is CSVRDSLYEQYF. The CDR3 bases are TGCAGCGTCAGGGACAGCTTATACGAGCAGTACTTC.